The present TCR beta chain was sequenced within a study of CD8+ T cells in alopecia areata. This clone was found once. Following RNA extraction, reverse transcription yielded cDNA that acted as the sequencing template. Generated by immunoSEQ multiplex PCR, the TCRdb table keeps only in-frame clones and is missing some. The sample yields some 190,000 clones, less than 65% seen once. Treatment described: oral pan-JAK inhibitor, 5-10 mg twice daily. The germline CDR1 and CDR2 sequences are LGHNT and FRNRAP. V shed 1 base and J shed 6 bases, with 12 bases lying between them. The CDR3 runs 14 residues. The sample in question was CD4+ T cells sorted from blood, obtained at week 24, from a patient treated with tofacitinib. The TCR originated in a human donor with alopecia areata. The chain joins TRBV12-5 to TRBJ1-1; D uncertain. CDR3 region: CASGLGGGVSEAFF. The CDR3 DNA reads as TGTGCTAGTGGTTTGGGGGGAGGTGTCTCTGAAGCTTTCTTT.